Each of the 18 T cell receptor beta chains below was sequenced from the same sample in a study of cytomegalovirus exposure and HLA in healthy donors. The primer mix had 60 Vbeta and 13 Jbeta primers. Measured with immunoSEQ multiplex PCR; TCRdb has only the in-frame clones, and not every one. This sample yields around 150,000 clones, of which approximately 85% are seen a single time; 0.96% belongs to the top ten. Sequencing was performed on PBMCs. These receptors all come from a girl aged 2 to 9 in good health and CMV-seropositive.

The rearrangement links TRBV11-3 to TRBJ2-1; weak D call: TRBD1 (6 bases). Trimming removed 5 bases from V and 4 bases from J, with 12 bases in between. The germline CDR1 and CDR2 sequences are SGHNT and YENEEA. The CDR3 extends over 14 amino acids. In DNA form, the CDR3 reads TGTGCCAGCAGCGCCCGAACAGGGTACAATGAGCAGTTCTTC. Amino acid sequence: CASSARTGYNEQFF. Together with reference TRBV11-3 and TRBJ2-1, the CDR3 gives the full variable domain: EAGVVQSPRYKIIEKKQPVAFWCNPISGHNTLYWYLQNLGQGPELLIRYENEEAVDDSQLPKDRFSAERLKGVDSTLKIQPAELGDSAVYLCASSARTGYNEQFFGPGTRLTVL.

CDR3 coding DNA: TGTGCCAGCAGCCAAGATCGGGAGGTCACTGAAGCTTTCTTT. Translated, it gives CASSQDREVTEAFF. The chain uses TRBV14 and TRBJ1-1; D is undetermined. CDR3 length equals 14 residues. Germline V gene data show CDR1 as SGHDN and CDR2 as FVKESK. V lost 0 bases, J lost 4 bases, and 9 bases lay in between.

The chain couples TRBV5-6 to TRBJ2-7, with a weak D call TRBD2 (5 bases). CDR1 SGHDT and CDR2 YYEEEE come from the germline V gene. V lost 4 bases to trimming and J lost 2 bases, with 19 bases between them. CDR3 length equals 16 residues. This CDR3 is CASSPEPSGRAYEQYF. The DNA for the CDR3 is TGTGCCAGCAGCCCTGAACCGTCGGGGAGAGCCTACGAGCAGTACTTC. The full variable domain, completed using reference TRBV5-6 and TRBJ2-7, is DAGVTQSPTHLIKTRGQQVTLRCSPKSGHDTVSWYQQALGQGPQFIFQYYEEEERQRGNFPDRFSGHQFPNYSSELNVNALLLGDSALYLCASSPEPSGRAYEQYFGPGTRLTVT.

This chain links TRBV18 with TRBJ1-4; D is perhaps TRBD1 (5 bases). The CDR3 has 15 amino acids. Per germline, CDR1 KGHSH and CDR2 LQKENI. The ends were cut back, 5 bases at V and 0 bases at J, with 10 bases in the middle. CDR3 protein: CASSGGGATNEKLFF. CDR3 DNA: TGTGCCAGCTCAGGGGGAGGCGCAACTAATGAAAAACTGTTTTTT.

V is TRBV5-1 and J is TRBJ2-1; 13 bases map to TRBD2. CDR1 and CDR2 (germline): SGHRS, YFSETQ. This CDR3 region has 18 residues. J lost 0 bases, V lost 4 bases, and 7 bases had no gene match. CDR3 region: CASSPRTSGSSSYNEQFF. The DNA for the CDR3 is TGCGCCAGCAGCCCAAGGACTAGCGGGAGCTCCTCCTACAATGAGCAGTTCTTC.

The rearrangement links TRBV28 to TRBJ2-1; weak D call: TRBD1 (5 bases). CDR1 MDHEN and CDR2 SYDVKM come from the germline V gene. Trimming took off 5 bases at V and 6 bases at J, with 20 bases between the two ends. This CDR3 comprises 16 residues. CDR3 DNA: TGTGCCAGCAGTGGCCTTGGGGCAGTTAACATCAATGAGCAGTTCTTC. Its protein is CASSGLGAVNINEQFF.

This clone was counted between two and nine times. This chain joins TRBV15 and TRBJ2-2; TRBD1 aligns across 7 bases. Germline assignment: CDR1 LNHNV and CDR2 YYDKDF (reference sequence). The CDR3 runs to 17 residues. The J segment lost 7 bases and the V segment lost 0 bases, leaving 11 bases of the junction unmatched. CDR3: CATSRDVQGVEIGELFF. The CDR3 DNA reads TGTGCCACCAGCAGAGATGTGCAGGGGGTAGAGATCGGGGAGCTGTTTTTT.

The genes are TRBV7-9 and TRBJ1-4, with D possibly matching TRBD1 (6 bases). Germline lookup yields CDR1 SEHNR and CDR2 FQNEAQ (reference sequence). CDR3 size: 15 residues. V was pared by 1 base and J by 3 bases, with 9 bases between. The CDR3 sequence is CASSLGRQANEKLFF. Here the CDR3 DNA reads TGTGCCAGCAGCTTAGGGAGACAGGCTAATGAAAAACTGTTTTTT.

The chain uses TRBV30 and TRBJ1-3; D not resolved. Germline CDR1 reads GTSNPN; CDR2 reads SVGIG (reference sequence). This CDR3 comprises 15 residues. Trimming removed 0 bases at V and 2 bases at J, with 11 bases between. CDR3 sequence reads: CAWSVKVGAGNTIYF. The CDR3 nucleotides read TGTGCCTGGAGTGTCAAGGTGGGAGCTGGAAACACCATATATTTT.

The CDR3 protein is CASSFAGNYGYTF. The CDR3 DNA sequence: TGTGCCAGCAGTTTTGCAGGGAACTATGGCTACACCTTC. This chain uses TRBV28 with TRBJ1-2; D perhaps matches TRBD1 (5 bases). The germline gives CDR1 MDHEN, CDR2 SYDVKM. The V end was cut by 3 bases, the J end by 2 bases, with 7 bases between. This CDR3 has 13 amino acids.

The V and J genes are TRBV28 and TRBJ2-7, with D possibly matching TRBD1 (6 bases). Germline-derived CDR1 and CDR2 are MDHEN and SYDVKM. Trimming shortened V by 2 bases and J by 1 base, and 12 bases separated the two germline ends. The length of the CDR3 is 15 residues. The CDR3 DNA is TGTGCCAGCAGTTTAAGTGGGACAAGGTCCTACGAGCAGTACTTC. Translation gives CASSLSGTRSYEQYF. The entire variable domain, with the rest obtained from reference TRBV28 and TRBJ2-7, is as follows: DVKVTQSSRYLVKRTGEKVFLECVQDMDHENMFWYRQDPGLGLRLIYFSYDVKMKEKGDIPEGYSVSREKKERFSLILESASTNQTSMYLCASSLSGTRSYEQYFGPGTRLTVT.

V usage is TRBV7-6 and J usage is TRBJ2-7, with a tentative D call TRBD2 (5 bases). The CDR3 loop spans 13 amino acids. Germline loops: CDR1 SGHVS, CDR2 FNYEAQ. V lost 1 base, J lost 7 bases, and 11 bases lay in between. For the CDR3, the DNA is TGTGCCAGCAGCTTAGGAGGGTTTAAGGAGCAGTACTTC. Residues: CASSLGGFKEQYF.

The rearrangement joins TRBV30 to TRBJ1-1; D may be TRBD1 (6 bases). The CDR3 has 15 amino acids. V was clipped by 4 bases and J by 0 bases, with 15 bases between them. Germline V CDR1 and CDR2: GTSNPN, SVGIG (reference sequence). The CDR3 loop is CAWIRGGQLNTEAFF. The CDR3, as DNA: TGTGCCTGGATAAGGGGCGGACAGCTGAACACTGAAGCTTTCTTT.

The chain recombines TRBV25-1 with TRBJ1-2, with TRBD1 matching over 10 bases. V gave up 8 bases and J gave up 6 bases; unmatched junction bases: 9. The CDR3 has 14 amino acids. CDR1 MGHDK and CDR2 SYGVNS come from the germline V gene. The CDR3 region has the DNA TGTGCCAGCCAATCAACCGGGACAGGGGATGGCTACACCTTC. Protein: CASQSTGTGDGYTF.

The chain links TRBV2 to TRBJ1-2; no clear D gene. Germline V gene sequence: CDR1 SNHLY, CDR2 FYNNEI. Trimming took 5 bases from V and 5 from J, leaving 12 bases between them. CDR3 length: 13 residues. As DNA, the CDR3 is TGTGCCAGCAGTTCACGGGAAGGGTATGGCTACACCTTC. Its protein product is CASSSREGYGYTF.

The CDR3 sequence: CASSLGPVLNTEAFF. Here the CDR3 DNA reads TGTGCCAGCAGCTTAGGGCCAGTTTTGAACACTGAAGCTTTCTTT. The chain recombines TRBV11-2 with TRBJ1-1; D is unclear. The V end lost 1 base, the J end lost 0 bases, and 9 bases lay between the germline ends. CDR1 and CDR2 (germline): SGHAT, FQNNGV. This CDR3 is 15 amino acids long.

The J gene is TRBJ1-2, the V gene TRBV5-1, with a tentative D call TRBD1 (5 bases). The germline gives CDR1 SGHRS, CDR2 YFSETQ. V was pared by 0 bases and J by 4 bases, with 10 bases between. CDR3 length: 14 amino acids. The CDR3 sequence is CASSLADRGYGYTF. The CDR3 DNA is TGCGCCAGCAGCTTGGCAGATAGGGGCTATGGCTACACCTTC. Variable domain in full (rest from reference TRBV5-1 and TRBJ1-2): KAGVTQTPRYLIKTRGQQVTLSCSPISGHRSVSWYQQTPGQGLQFLFEYFSETQRNKGNFPGRFSGRQFSNSRSEMNVSTLELGDSALYLCASSLADRGYGYTFGSGTRLTVV.

The V and J genes are TRBV7-9 and TRBJ2-7; 8 nucleotides agree with TRBD1. Losses at the gene ends were 5 bases for V and 6 bases for J; bases not matched to a gene: 9. This CDR3 contains 14 residues. The germline CDR1 and CDR2 sequences are SEHNR and FQNEAQ (reference sequence). CDR3 amino acids: CASSPQTGVGEQYF. The CDR3 DNA is TGTGCCAGCAGCCCCCAGACAGGGGTTGGCGAGCAGTACTTC.